This TCR beta chain comes out of a study of blood T cell repertoires in COVID-19. Background on the study: The analysed material was cDNA or gDNA that came from T cells, B-cell-depleted T cells, or PBMCs.

This clone showed up many times. In germline, CDR1 is MDHEN, CDR2 SYDVKM. V was clipped by 5 bases and J by 3 bases; unmatched bases: 8. The CDR3 loop spans 16 amino acids. Sequencing used immunoSEQ multiplex PCR; TCRdb keeps in-frame clones, though not all of them. Altogether 350,000 to 500,000 clones are present, about 88% being singletons, with the ten largest covering roughly 1.4%. This chain joins TRBV28 and TRBJ2-1; 9 nucleotides align to TRBD1. The TCR was taken from a woman aged 18-29 years who had been exposed to COVID-19. The sample was PBMCs or T cells enriched from blood (not recorded which). CDR3 sequence (DNA): TGTGCCAGCAGTCTCACCGGGGACAGGGTCTACAATGAGCAGTTCTTC. It yields the protein CASSLTGDRVYNEQFF.